The T cell receptor beta chain under discussion was sequenced for a study of cytomegalovirus exposure and HLA in healthy donors. Overall study results and limits: A prior analysis recorded that most TCR beta V segments were productive about 87% or about 30% of the time.

To note about this clone: Its specificity is unknown.

13 Jbeta primers and 60 Vbeta primers were used for the PCR. Assay: immunoSEQ multiplex PCR; the TCRdb copy retains only in-frame clones and omits some. The sample carries some 170,000 clones, 75% to 90% recorded once. CDR3 length: 17 amino acids. CDR1 and CDR2 (germline): WNHNN, SYGVQD (reference sequence). Trimming cost V 9 bases and J 4 bases, with 27 bases left between them. V and J are TRBV10-1 and TRBJ2-5, with D perhaps matching TRBD2 (5 bases). The sequenced sample consisted of PBMCs. The receptor was isolated from a girl aged 2-10 years in good health and CMV-seropositive. The CDR3 spells CARSSWTGSTGRETQYF. DNA for the CDR3: TGCGCCAGATCGTCATGGACGGGGTCTACCGGTCGAGAGACCCAGTACTTC.